The next 30 T cell receptor beta chains were all read from a single sample in a study of blood T cell repertoires in COVID-19. The protocol was immunoSEQ multiplex PCR, while the TCRdb copy is restricted to in-frame clones and leaves out a portion. The sample carries 95,000 to 150,000 clones, around 87% recorded once. The sequencing sample was made of peripheral blood. These receptor sequences come from a man aged 45-65 years with acute or convalescent COVID-19.

This rearrangement joins TRBV6-2 or TRBV6-3 to TRBJ1-2, with 7 bases aligning to TRBD1. The CDR3 extends over 16 amino acids. V dropped 6 bases and J dropped 4; count of bases not matched to a gene: 14. The germline V gene encodes CDR1 MNHEY and CDR2 SVGEGT. The CDR3 bases are TGTGCCAGCAGCCGATCCGGGACAGCCAGTTCCTATGGCTACACCTTC. Translation gives CASSRSGTASSYGYTF.

V gene TRBV4-3 combines with J gene TRBJ2-2; D gene uncertain. The germline V and J ends were trimmed by 0 bases and 3 bases, with 14 bases remaining between them. The CDR3 is 17 amino acids. CDR1 LGHNA and CDR2 YSLEER come from the germline V gene. CDR3 DNA sequence: TGCGCCAGCAGCCAAGATACAACGAGGCGACACACCGGGGAGCTGTTTTTT. Translation: CASSQDTTRRHTGELFF.

The chain has TRBV2 and TRBJ2-5; TRBD1 matches 7 bases. With V trimmed by 6 bases and J by 2 bases, 9 bases remained unmatched. This CDR3 has 15 residues. Looked up from germline, CDR1 is SNHLY and CDR2 is FYNNEI. The CDR3 spells CASRRDRANQETQYF. CDR3 sequence (DNA): TGTGCCAGCAGAAGAGACAGGGCCAATCAAGAGACCCAGTACTTC.

The rearrangement joins TRBV6-5 to TRBJ1-5, with a possible D match to TRBD1 (5 bases). V lost 6 bases to trimming and J lost 7 bases, with 10 bases between them. The CDR3 spans 12 residues. The germline gives CDR1 MNHEY, CDR2 SVGAGI. CDR3 sequence reads: CASRRGGQPQHF. The CDR3 DNA reads TGTGCCAGCAGGAGGGGAGGGCAGCCCCAGCATTTT.

The rearrangement links TRBV19 to TRBJ1-5; 11 bases agree with TRBD1. The CDR3 is 15 residues long. V lost 10 bases to trimming and J lost 4 bases; unmatched junction nucleotides: 9. From germline, CDR1 is LNHDA and CDR2 SQIVND (reference sequence). For the CDR3, the DNA is TGTGCCACCCGAGCAGGGACAGGGGGGAATCAGCCCCAGCATTTT. Protein product: CATRAGTGGNQPQHF. The full variable domain, completed using reference TRBV19 and TRBJ1-5, is DGGITQSPKYLFRKEGQNVTLSCEQNLNHDAMYWYRQDPGQGLRLIYYSQIVNDFQKGDIAEGYSVSREKKESFPLTVTSAQKNPTAFYLCATRAGTGGNQPQHFGDGTRLSIL.

The chain is built from TRBV5-1 and TRBJ2-1, with TRBD2 as a possible D gene (6 bases). The V gene's germline CDR1 is SGHRS and CDR2 YFSETQ. V lost 2 bases, J lost 2 bases, and 11 bases lay in between. This CDR3 is built from 15 residues. The CDR3 sequence: CASSFKIAAYNEQFF. In DNA, the CDR3 is TGCGCCAGCAGCTTTAAGATAGCGGCCTACAATGAGCAGTTCTTC.

The V call is TRBV6-5, the J call TRBJ2-7; TRBD2 matches 13 bases. The ends lost 6 bases at V and 3 bases at J; junction bases unmatched: 5. Germline assignment: CDR1 MNHEY and CDR2 SVGAGI. This CDR3 is 15 amino acids long. CDR3: CASRLLAGGGYEQYF. CDR3 in DNA: TGTGCCAGCAGATTACTAGCGGGAGGGGGCTACGAGCAGTACTTC.

The J gene is TRBJ2-3, the V gene TRBV7-9; D gene ambiguous. V shed 4 bases and J shed 8 bases, with 13 bases lying between them. Germline V CDR1 and CDR2: SEHNR, FQNEAQ (reference sequence). The CDR3 has 13 amino acids. Here the CDR3 DNA reads TGTGCCAGCAGCTCAGGCACCGAAGGTACGCAGTATTTT. Residues: CASSSGTEGTQYF.

This clone turned up a few times. The CDR3, as DNA: TGTGCCAGCAGCCAAAACAGGGACCTGGGTCTTCCTAACTATGGCTACACCTTC. It is translated as CASSQNRDLGLPNYGYTF. The V call is TRBV14, the J call TRBJ1-2; tentative D call: TRBD1 (6 bases). Germline V gene lookup returns CDR1 SGHDN and CDR2 FVKESK. Trimming shortened V by 2 bases and J by 0 bases, and 19 bases separated the two germline ends. CDR3 size: 18 residues.

The chain recombines TRBV5-1 with TRBJ1-1, with a possible D match to TRBD1 (6 bases). Germline assignment: CDR1 SGHRS and CDR2 YFSETQ. This CDR3 comprises 16 residues. Between the trimmed V and J ends, which lost 6 bases and 5 bases, there was a span of 23 bases. The DNA of the CDR3 is TGCGCCAGCATCCCCGGGCTGGGGGGGCGGAGAACTGAAGCTTTCTTT. Translation gives CASIPGLGGRRTEAFF.

This clone was seen more than once but under ten times. The V call is TRBV12-1, the J call TRBJ2-3; the table's D gene call, TRBD2, was not cross checked with the DNA. TRBV12-1 is termed a pseudogene. The CDR3 runs 21 residues. As DNA, the CDR3 is TGTGCCAGCAGCTTTGAGTTTTCGTGTCTAGCGGGAGGGCCTTACACAGATACGCAGTATTTT. Encoded protein: CASSFEFSCLAGGPYTDTQYF.

This sequence joins TRBV11-3 and TRBJ2-4; 12 bases agree with TRBD2. Per germline, CDR1 SGHNT and CDR2 YENEEA. The CDR3 sequence is 14 residues long. Trimming removed 3 bases from V and 8 bases from J; junction bases left unmatched: 2. CDR3 bases: TGTGCCAGCAGCTTGACTAGCGGGAGTGACATTCAGTACTTC. Encoded protein: CASSLTSGSDIQYF.

This sequence joins TRBV3-1 (or the pseudogene TRBV3-2) and TRBJ1-1; 8 bases fit TRBD1. The junction had 10 bases not matched to a gene; V was cut back by 0 bases and J by 4 bases. Per the germline V gene, CDR1 is LGHDT and CDR2 is YNNKEL (reference sequence). The CDR3 runs 17 residues. The CDR3 protein is CASSQDLTGDWSTEAFF. Here the CDR3 DNA reads TGTGCCAGCAGCCAAGATCTGACAGGGGATTGGAGCACTGAAGCTTTCTTT.

This clone has a single count. The CDR3 reads CASSGPRQGAGYGYTF. The CDR3, as DNA: TGTGCCAGCAGCGGACCTCGACAGGGGGCGGGCTATGGCTACACCTTC. V and J are TRBV11-2 and TRBJ1-2, with 10 bases identical to TRBD1. This CDR3 region has 16 residues. Germline loops: CDR1 SGHAT, CDR2 FQNNGV. V lost 5 bases to trimming and J lost 4 bases; unmatched junction nucleotides: 10.

The V call is TRBV30, the J call TRBJ2-7; D is uncertain. CDR1 is GTSNPN, CDR2 SVGIG, per germline (reference sequence). CDR3 length: 13 residues. Between the trimmed V and J ends, which lost 1 base and 5 bases, there was a span of 12 bases. CDR3 loop: CAWSERFAHEQYF. The CDR3 DNA reads as TGTGCCTGGAGTGAGAGGTTTGCTCACGAGCAGTACTTC.

The chain couples TRBV2 to TRBJ2-1; D remains unclear. CDR3 length: 13 amino acids. CDR1 is SNHLY, CDR2 FYNNEI, per germline. Trimming left V 6 bases short and J 4 bases short, with 10 bases between. CDR3 nucleotide sequence: TGTGCCAGCAGCGCCGACTTGTACAATGAGCAGTTCTTC. Protein product: CASSADLYNEQFF.

The chain carries TRBV9 and TRBJ2-7; 7 positions agree with TRBD2. V shed 4 bases, J shed 2 bases, and the junction held 9 bases outside the gene matches. This CDR3 is built from 15 residues. CDR1 is SGDLS and CDR2 is YYNGEE in the germline V gene. Written as DNA, the CDR3 is TGTGCCAGCAGCAAGGGGAGCGGGGAAGCCTACGAGCAGTACTTC. Protein sequence: CASSKGSGEAYEQYF.

The chain joins TRBV7-2 to TRBJ2-5, with 14 nucleotides matching TRBD2. The V gene end was trimmed by 5 bases and the J gene end by 5 bases; junction bases not matched to a gene: 4. CDR3 length equals 15 residues. Germline CDR1 is SGHTA and CDR2 is FQGNSA. This chain's CDR3 is CASSTGLAGVETQYF. The CDR3, as DNA: TGTGCCAGCAGCACGGGACTAGCGGGAGTTGAGACCCAGTACTTC.

The chain has TRBV7-2 and TRBJ2-7, with 11 bases that match TRBD2. The germline CDR1 and CDR2 sequences are SGHTA and FQGNSA. Trimming cost V 8 bases and J 4 bases; bases outside gene matches: 7. The CDR3 runs to 14 residues. CDR3 DNA sequence: TGTGCCAGCGGAGAGACTAGCGGGATTTACGAGCAGTACTTC. It yields the protein CASGETSGIYEQYF.

V and J are TRBV30 and TRBJ1-3; D is undetermined. Per germline, CDR1 GTSNPN and CDR2 SVGIG (reference sequence). V shed 4 bases and J shed 0 bases, with 7 bases lying between them. This CDR3 has 13 amino acids. The CDR3, as DNA: TGTGCCTGGATCCCCAGCTCTGGAAACACCATATATTTT. It codes for CAWIPSSGNTIYF.

This CDR3 is CASSPLGMTYEQYF. The CDR3 DNA is TGTGCCAGCAGCCCCTTGGGCATGACCTACGAGCAGTACTTC. The chain uses TRBV6-6 and TRBJ2-7; D call uncertain. Trimming removed 6 bases at V and 2 bases at J, with 14 bases between. The CDR3 extends over 14 amino acids. Germline lookup yields CDR1 MNHNY and CDR2 SVGAGI (reference sequence).

The chain is built from TRBV14 and TRBJ2-2; perhaps TRBD2 as D (6 bases). Germline V gives CDR1 SGHDN, CDR2 FVKESK. Trimming pared 1 base from V and 5 bases from J, leaving 8 bases between. This CDR3 is 14 amino acids long. The CDR3, as DNA: TGTGCCAGCAGCCAAGTTCGGGGGACCGGGGAGCTGTTTTTT. Its translation: CASSQVRGTGELFF.

This clone was detected a few times. The chain combines TRBV7-8 with TRBJ2-7, with D possibly TRBD2 on 6 matching bases. The CDR3 has 14 amino acids. V shed 5 bases and J shed 3 bases, with 14 bases lying between them. Germline-derived CDR1 and CDR2 are SGHVS and FQNEAQ. The CDR3 loop reads CASSPEGGRYEQYF. CDR3 in DNA: TGTGCCAGCAGCCCAGAGGGAGGTCGCTACGAGCAGTACTTC.

The genes are TRBV13 and TRBJ1-1, with 9 bases lining up with TRBD1. V dropped 6 bases and J dropped 7; count of bases not matched to a gene: 12. This CDR3 contains 15 residues. Germline V gene sequence: CDR1 PRHDT, CDR2 FYEKMQ (reference sequence). The CDR3 bases are TGTGCCAGCAGGCCCACAACAGGGGGCTGGGGTGAAGCTTTCTTT. Its translation: CASRPTTGGWGEAFF.

This clone occurred once. This chain uses TRBV6-2 or TRBV6-3 with TRBJ2-7; no definite D call. Germline values: CDR1 MNHEY, CDR2 SVGEGT. Trimming took 2 bases from V and 6 from J, leaving 8 bases between them. There are 12 residues in the CDR3. The CDR3 coding sequence is TGTGCCAGCAGTTACGAGACAAGCGAGCAGTACTTC. Amino acid sequence: CASSYETSEQYF.

The chain employs TRBV7-8 and TRBJ1-1; D is undetermined. V lost 5 bases to trimming and J lost 0 bases, with 10 bases between them. CDR3 length: 14 residues. The germline CDR1 and CDR2 sequences are SGHVS and FQNEAQ. CDR3 sequence reads: CASSQQILNTEAFF. The CDR3 region has the DNA TGTGCCAGCAGCCAACAGATTCTGAACACTGAAGCTTTCTTT.

J is TRBJ2-5 and V is TRBV7-2; unclear D gene. The V gene lost 3 bases and the J gene lost 0 bases, with 11 bases spanning the gap. The CDR3 totals 15 residues. From germline, CDR1 is SGHTA and CDR2 FQGNSA. CDR3 nucleotide sequence: TGTGCCAGCAGCTTCTCCGGGTTGTACCAAGAGACCCAGTACTTC. Translation gives CASSFSGLYQETQYF. Full variable domain (remainder filled in from reference TRBV7-2 and TRBJ2-5): GAGVSQSPSNKVTEKGKDVELRCDPISGHTALYWYRQSLGQGLEFLIYFQGNSAPDKSGLPSDRFSAERTGGSVSTLTIQRTQQEDSAVYLCASSFSGLYQETQYFGPGTRLLVL.

The V gene is TRBV2, the J gene TRBJ2-5, with D possibly TRBD2 on 7 matching bases. Germline V gene data show CDR1 as SNHLY and CDR2 as FYNNEI. The CDR3 runs 15 residues. The V gene lost 6 bases and the J gene lost 1 base, with 15 bases spanning the gap. The CDR3 here is CASSGQRGPQETQYF. Here the CDR3 DNA reads TGTGCCAGCAGCGGACAGCGGGGCCCCCAAGAGACCCAGTACTTC. The variable domain in full, with the rest retrieved from reference TRBV2 and TRBJ2-5, is EPEVTQTPSHQVTQMGQEVILRCVPISNHLYFYWYRQILGQKVEFLVSFYNNEISEKSEIFDDQFSVERPDGSNFTLKIRSTKLEDSAMYFCASSGQRGPQETQYFGPGTRLLVL.

This sequence joins TRBV2 and TRBJ2-1; TRBD2 agrees at 7 bases. Germline lookup yields CDR1 SNHLY and CDR2 FYNNEI. CDR3 size: 15 residues. The ends lost 4 bases at V and 3 bases at J; junction bases unmatched: 6. The CDR3 protein is CASSVRAGLYNEQFF. CDR3 DNA sequence: TGTGCCAGCAGTGTAAGAGCGGGGCTCTACAATGAGCAGTTCTTC.

This chain connects TRBV30 to TRBJ1-2; D call uncertain. The length of the CDR3 is 13 residues. Germline V CDR1 and CDR2: GTSNPN, SVGIG (reference sequence). V shed 1 base and J shed 6 bases, with 12 bases lying between them. CDR3 loop: CAWSGLGFDGYTF. The CDR3 DNA follows: TGTGCCTGGAGTGGTCTAGGATTCGATGGCTACACCTTC. The whole variable domain, remainder taken from reference TRBV30 and TRBJ1-2, is SQTIHQWPATLVQPVGSPLSLECTVEGTSNPNLYWYRQAAGRGLQLLFYSVGIGQISSEVPQNLSASRPQDRQFILSSKKLLLSDSGFYLCAWSGLGFDGYTFGSGTRLTVV.